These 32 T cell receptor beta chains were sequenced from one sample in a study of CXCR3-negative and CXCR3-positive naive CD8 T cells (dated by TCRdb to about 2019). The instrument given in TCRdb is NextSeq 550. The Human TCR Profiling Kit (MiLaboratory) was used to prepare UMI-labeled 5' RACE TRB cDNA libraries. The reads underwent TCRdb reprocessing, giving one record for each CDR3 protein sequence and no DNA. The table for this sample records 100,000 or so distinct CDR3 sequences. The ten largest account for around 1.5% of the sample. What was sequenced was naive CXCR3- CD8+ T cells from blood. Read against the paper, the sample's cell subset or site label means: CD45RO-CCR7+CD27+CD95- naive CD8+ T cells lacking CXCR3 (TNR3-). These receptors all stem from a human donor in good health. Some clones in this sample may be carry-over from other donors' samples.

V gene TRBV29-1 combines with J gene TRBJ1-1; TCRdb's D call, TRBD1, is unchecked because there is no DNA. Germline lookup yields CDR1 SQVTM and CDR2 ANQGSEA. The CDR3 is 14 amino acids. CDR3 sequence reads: CSVPLAGGVTEAFF.

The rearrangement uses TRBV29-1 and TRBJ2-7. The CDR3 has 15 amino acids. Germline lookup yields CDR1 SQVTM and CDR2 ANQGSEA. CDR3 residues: CSVEDRVTNSYEQYF.

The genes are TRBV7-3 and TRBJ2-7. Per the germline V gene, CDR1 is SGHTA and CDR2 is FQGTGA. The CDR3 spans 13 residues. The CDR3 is CASSSTDDYEQYF.

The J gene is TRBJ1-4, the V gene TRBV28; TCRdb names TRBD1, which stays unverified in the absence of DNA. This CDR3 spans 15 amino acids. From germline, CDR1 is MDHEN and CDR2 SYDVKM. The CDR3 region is CASSSPDRGNEKLFF.

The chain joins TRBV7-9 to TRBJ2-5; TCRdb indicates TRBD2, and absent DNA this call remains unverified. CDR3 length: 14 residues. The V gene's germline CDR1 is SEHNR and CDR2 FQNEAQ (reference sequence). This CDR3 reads CASSLLAGEETQYF.

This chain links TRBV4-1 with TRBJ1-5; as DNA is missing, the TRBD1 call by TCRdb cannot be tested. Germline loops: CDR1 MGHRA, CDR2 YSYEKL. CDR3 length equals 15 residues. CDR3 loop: CASSQAGTGEQPQHF.

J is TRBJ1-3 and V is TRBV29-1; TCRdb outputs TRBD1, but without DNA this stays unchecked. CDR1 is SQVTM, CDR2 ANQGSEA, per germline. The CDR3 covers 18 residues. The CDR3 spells CSVEDPRTGGMTLDTIYF.

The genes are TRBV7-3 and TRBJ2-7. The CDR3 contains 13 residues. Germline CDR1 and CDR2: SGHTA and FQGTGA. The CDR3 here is CASSSVGRFEQYF.

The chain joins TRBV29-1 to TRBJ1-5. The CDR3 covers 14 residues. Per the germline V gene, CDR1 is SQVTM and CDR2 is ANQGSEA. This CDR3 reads CSVAAEGSNQPQHF.

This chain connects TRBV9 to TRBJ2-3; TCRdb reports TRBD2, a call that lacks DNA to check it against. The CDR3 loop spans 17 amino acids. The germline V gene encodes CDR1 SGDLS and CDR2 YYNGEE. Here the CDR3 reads CASSSQPGLGRKDTQYF.

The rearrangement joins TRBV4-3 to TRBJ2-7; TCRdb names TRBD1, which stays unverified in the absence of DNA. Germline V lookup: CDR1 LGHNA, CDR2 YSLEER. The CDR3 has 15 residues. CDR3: CASSLDRSLTYEQYF.

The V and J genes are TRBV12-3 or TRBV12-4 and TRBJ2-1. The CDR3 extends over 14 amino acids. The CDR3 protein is CASVAAGVYNEQFF.

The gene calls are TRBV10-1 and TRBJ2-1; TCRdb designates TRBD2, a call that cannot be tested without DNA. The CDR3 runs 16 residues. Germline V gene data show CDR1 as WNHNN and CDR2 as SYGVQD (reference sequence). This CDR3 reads CASSDQLAGVNNEQFF.

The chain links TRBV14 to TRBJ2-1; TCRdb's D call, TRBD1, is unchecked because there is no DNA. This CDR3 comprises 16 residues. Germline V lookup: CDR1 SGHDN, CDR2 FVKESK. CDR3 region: CASSQVSGGSYNEQFF.

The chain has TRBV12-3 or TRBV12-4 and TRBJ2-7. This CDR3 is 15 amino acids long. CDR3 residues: CASSLAPGSSYEQYF.

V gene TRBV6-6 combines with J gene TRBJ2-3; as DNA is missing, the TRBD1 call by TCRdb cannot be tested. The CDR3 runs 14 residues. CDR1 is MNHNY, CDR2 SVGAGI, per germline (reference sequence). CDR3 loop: CASGRGSGTDTQYF.

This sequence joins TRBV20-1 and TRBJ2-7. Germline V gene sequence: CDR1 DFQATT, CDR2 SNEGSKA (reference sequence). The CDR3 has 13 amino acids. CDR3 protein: CSARDPVSYEQYF.

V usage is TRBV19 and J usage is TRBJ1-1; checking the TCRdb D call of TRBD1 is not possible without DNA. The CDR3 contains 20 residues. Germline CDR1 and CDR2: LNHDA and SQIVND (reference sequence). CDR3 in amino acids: CASSIPEWGQGAGMNTEAFF.

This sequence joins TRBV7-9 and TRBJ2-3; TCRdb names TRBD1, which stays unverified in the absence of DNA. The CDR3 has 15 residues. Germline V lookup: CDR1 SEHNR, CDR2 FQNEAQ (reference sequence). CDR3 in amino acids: CASSPPGLATDTQYF.

The CDR3 protein is CASSFETEAFF. V usage is TRBV7-9 and J usage is TRBJ1-1. The CDR3 is 11 amino acids. The germline CDR1 and CDR2 sequences are SEHNR and FQNEAQ (reference sequence).

CDR3 amino acids: CASSPGQDYSYEQYF. The rearrangement uses TRBV7-9 and TRBJ2-7; lacking DNA, the TRBD1 call made by TCRdb goes unchecked. Per germline, CDR1 SEHNR and CDR2 FQNEAQ (reference sequence). The CDR3 contains 15 residues.

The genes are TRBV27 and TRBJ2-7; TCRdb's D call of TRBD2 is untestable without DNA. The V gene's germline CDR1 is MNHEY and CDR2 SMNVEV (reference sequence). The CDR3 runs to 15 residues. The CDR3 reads CASSFGGGPTYEQYF.

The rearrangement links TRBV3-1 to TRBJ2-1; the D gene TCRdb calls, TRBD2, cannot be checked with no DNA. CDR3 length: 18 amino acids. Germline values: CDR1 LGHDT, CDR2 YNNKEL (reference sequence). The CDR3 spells CASSQIQWRESSYNEQFF.

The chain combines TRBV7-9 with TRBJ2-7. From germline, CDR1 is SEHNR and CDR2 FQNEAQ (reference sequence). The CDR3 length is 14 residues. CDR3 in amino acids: CASSSQINAYEQYF. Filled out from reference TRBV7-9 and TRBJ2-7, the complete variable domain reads DTGVSQNPRHKITKRGQNVTFRCDPISEHNRLYWYRQTLGQGPEFLTYFQNEAQLEKSRLLSDRFSAERPKGSFSTLEIQRTEQGDSAMYLCASSSQINAYEQYFGPGTRLTVT.

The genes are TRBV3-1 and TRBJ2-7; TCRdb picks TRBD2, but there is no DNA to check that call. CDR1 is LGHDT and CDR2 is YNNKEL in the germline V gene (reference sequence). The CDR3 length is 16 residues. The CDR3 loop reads CASSATSGRASYEQYF.

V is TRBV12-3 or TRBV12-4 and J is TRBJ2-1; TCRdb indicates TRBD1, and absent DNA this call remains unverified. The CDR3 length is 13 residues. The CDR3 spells CASRLGGNNEQFF.

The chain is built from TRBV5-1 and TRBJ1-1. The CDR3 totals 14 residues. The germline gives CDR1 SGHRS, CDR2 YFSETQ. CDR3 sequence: CASSLDRWNTEAFF.

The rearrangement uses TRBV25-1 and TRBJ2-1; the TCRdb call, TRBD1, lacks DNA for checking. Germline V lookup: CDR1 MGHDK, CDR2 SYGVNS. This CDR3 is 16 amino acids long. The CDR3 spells CASSARDRGSYNEQFF.

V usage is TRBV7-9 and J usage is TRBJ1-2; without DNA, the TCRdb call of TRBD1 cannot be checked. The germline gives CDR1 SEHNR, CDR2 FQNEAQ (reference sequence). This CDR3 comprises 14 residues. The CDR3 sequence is CASSLIGAVYGYTF. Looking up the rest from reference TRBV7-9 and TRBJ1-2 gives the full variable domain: DTGVSQNPRHKITKRGQNVTFRCDPISEHNRLYWYRQTLGQGPEFLTYFQNEAQLEKSRLLSDRFSAERPKGSFSTLEIQRTEQGDSAMYLCASSLIGAVYGYTFGSGTRLTVV.

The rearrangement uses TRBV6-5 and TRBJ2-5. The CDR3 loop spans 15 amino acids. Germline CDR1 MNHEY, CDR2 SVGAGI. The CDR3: CASSLFFGTKETQYF.

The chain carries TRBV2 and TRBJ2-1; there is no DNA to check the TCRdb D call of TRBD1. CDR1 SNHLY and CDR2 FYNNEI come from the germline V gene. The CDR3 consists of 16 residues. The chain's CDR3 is CASSALKGQGNNEQFF. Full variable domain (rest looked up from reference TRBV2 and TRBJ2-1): EPEVTQTPSHQVTQMGQEVILRCVPISNHLYFYWYRQILGQKVEFLVSFYNNEISEKSEIFDDQFSVERPDGSNFTLKIRSTKLEDSAMYFCASSALKGQGNNEQFFGPGTRLTVL.

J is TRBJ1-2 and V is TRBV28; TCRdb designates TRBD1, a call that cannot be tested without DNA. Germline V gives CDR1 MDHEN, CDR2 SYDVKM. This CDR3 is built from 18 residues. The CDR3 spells CASSFSLSGTGVFYGYTF.